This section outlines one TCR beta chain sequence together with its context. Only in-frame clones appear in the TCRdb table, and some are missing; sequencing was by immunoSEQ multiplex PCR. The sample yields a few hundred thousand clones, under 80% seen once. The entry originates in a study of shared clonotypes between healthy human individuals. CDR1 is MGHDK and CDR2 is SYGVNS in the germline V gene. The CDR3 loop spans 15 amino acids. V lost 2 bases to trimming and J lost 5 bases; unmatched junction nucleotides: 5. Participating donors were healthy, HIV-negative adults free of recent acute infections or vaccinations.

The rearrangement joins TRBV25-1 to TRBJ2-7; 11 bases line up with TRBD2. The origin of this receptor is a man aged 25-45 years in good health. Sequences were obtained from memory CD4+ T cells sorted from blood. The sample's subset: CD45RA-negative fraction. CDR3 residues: CASSERASGRNEQYF. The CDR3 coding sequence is TGTGCCAGCAGTGAAAGGGCTAGCGGGAGGAACGAGCAGTACTTC.